This T cell receptor (beta chain) was recovered during a study of cytomegalovirus exposure and HLA in healthy donors. In the study overall: Later, an analysis reported that the 95 to 150 validation repertoires had used the same platform as the roughly 650 first-cohort repertoires. Study-wide points: TCR beta chains numbering 164 were designated cytomegalovirus-associated. Published work reported that the classifier diagnosed cytomegalovirus status with high specificity and sensitivity. In vitro data verified a few CMV-associated chains as specific for CMV antigens.

Sequenced by immunoSEQ multiplex PCR; TCRdb stores in-frame clones only, minus some. The sample lists 150,000 to 200,000 clones, roughly nine tenths occurring once. The CDR3 sequence is 16 residues long. Germline CDR1 is SEHNR and CDR2 is FQNEAQ (reference sequence). Trimming stripped 1 base from V and 0 bases from J, with 11 bases between. Of note for this clone: The target antigen is unknown.

Sequencing was done on a sample of PBMCs. The chain recombines TRBV7-9 with TRBJ2-3; unclear D gene. This sequence originates from a woman in her thirties in good health and CMV-seronegative. CDR3 loop: CASSLESGTSTDTQYF. DNA for the CDR3: TGTGCCAGCAGCTTAGAGTCTGGCACTAGCACAGATACGCAGTATTTT.